The present T cell receptor (beta chain) was sequenced within a study of cytomegalovirus exposure and HLA in healthy donors. Study observations and caveats: Later analysis demonstrated an association between a missense DCLRE1C variant and TCR beta V- and J-gene trimming. Researchers left out some V segments, among them TRBV6-2 and TRBV6-3, as indistinguishable.

13 Jbeta primers and 60 Vbeta primers were used for the PCR. Some clones are missing from TCRdb's copy, which holds only in-frame ones; the method was immunoSEQ multiplex PCR. The repertoire holds around 91,000 clones, with 64% as singletons. Per the germline V gene, CDR1 is SEHNR and CDR2 is FQNEAQ (reference sequence). CDR3 length equals 11 residues. In this sample, this clone turned up a few times. The antigen remains unidentified. One end of the junction is discordant with germline, which a read error may explain. Sample: PBMCs. V gene TRBV7-9 combines with J gene TRBJ2-7; D is possibly TRBD2 (5 bases). The receptor comes from a man in his 60s in good health and CMV-seronegative. This chain's CDR3 is CSSSRAGVQYF. DNA of the CDR3: TGTTCCAGCAGTAGAGCCGGGGTGCAGTACTTC.